Following are 24 T cell receptor beta chains from one sample sequenced in a study of shared clonotypes between healthy human individuals (dated by TCRdb to 2018 to 2020). The library was made by the immunoSEQ multiplex PCR assay. Sourced from immuneACCESS, this table was stored by TCRdb with only in-frame sequences that have V and J called. A share of the clones is absent; for the studies checked, an unresolved V gene accounts for under half, and the remainder has no known explanation. The sample yields hundreds of thousands of clones; more than 70% were counted once. Around 1.8% of the sample lies in the top ten. The sequencing sample was made of memory CD4+ T cells sorted from blood. In light of the paper, this sample's cell subset or site label describes: CD45RA-negative fraction. The source is a woman in her thirties in good health.

The gene calls are TRBV28 and TRBJ2-7; D is perhaps TRBD1 (6 bases). Germline CDR1 reads MDHEN; CDR2 reads SYDVKM. V was clipped by 4 bases and J by 9 bases, with 10 bases between them. The CDR3 runs 11 residues. CDR3 sequence (DNA): TGTGCCAGCAGTTCGACCAGGGGGCAGTACTTC. Encoded protein: CASSSTRGQYF. The full variable domain, its missing parts supplied by reference TRBV28 and TRBJ2-7, is DVKVTQSSRYLVKRTGEKVFLECVQDMDHENMFWYRQDPGLGLRLIYFSYDVKMKEKGDIPEGYSVSREKKERFSLILESASTNQTSMYLCASSSTRGQYFGPGTRLTVT.

The V and J genes are TRBV14 and TRBJ1-1; no reliable D call. The germline V gene has CDR1 SGHDN and CDR2 FVKESK. The length of the CDR3 is 13 residues. Trimming stripped 2 bases from V and 1 base from J, with 5 bases between. The CDR3 DNA is TGTGCCAGCAGCCAAACAAGGAACACTGAAGCTTTCTTT. It encodes CASSQTRNTEAFF. The full variable domain, in which reference TRBV14 and TRBJ1-1 provide the parts outside the CDR3, is EAGVTQFPSHSVIEKGQTVTLRCDPISGHDNLYWYRRVMGKEIKFLLHFVKESKQDESGMPNNRFLAERTGGTYSTLKVQPAELEDSGVYFCASSQTRNTEAFFGQGTRLTVV.

In the case of this clone: Additional DNA sequences in this sample encode the identical CDR3. This chain joins TRBV5-1 and TRBJ1-5; D uncertain. CDR1 and CDR2 from the germline V gene are SGHRS and YFSETQ. CDR3 length: 15 amino acids. V lost 0 bases and J 1 base, leaving 8 bases between the germline ends. CDR3 nucleotide sequence: TGCGCCAGCAGCTTGGGAGAGGGAAGCAATCAGCCCCAGCATTTT. Translation gives CASSLGEGSNQPQHF.

This clone showed up just once. Distinct nucleotide sequences in the sample also encode this CDR3. The chain has TRBV6-4 and TRBJ1-2; D ambiguous. The V and J ends lost 0 bases and 0 bases respectively, with 8 bases between them. This CDR3 region has 15 residues. Germline CDR1 is MRHNA and CDR2 is SNTAGT. The CDR3 protein is CASSDSPTANYGYTF. The CDR3 DNA reads TGTGCCAGCAGTGACTCCCCTACAGCTAACTATGGCTACACCTTC.

The genes are TRBV10-1 and TRBJ1-1; D possibly corresponds to TRBD1 (6 bases). Trimming removed 3 bases at V and 1 base at J, with 9 bases between. Germline V lookup: CDR1 WNHNN, CDR2 SYGVQD (reference sequence). This CDR3 spans 14 amino acids. CDR3 loop: CASSEGQPNTEAFF. As DNA, the CDR3 is TGCGCCAGCAGTGAAGGACAGCCGAACACTGAAGCTTTCTTT.

This clone was detected only once. The chain recombines TRBV9 with TRBJ2-6, with 10 bases lining up with TRBD1. This CDR3 contains 20 residues. Per germline, CDR1 SGDLS and CDR2 YYNGEE. Trimming cost V 0 bases and J 1 base; bases outside gene matches: 10. Written as DNA, the CDR3 is TGTGCCAGCAGCGTAGCCCCGGGACAGGGGCGGTGGTCTGGGGCCAACGTCCTGACTTTC. This gives the protein CASSVAPGQGRWSGANVLTF.

This clone has a handful of counts. Different DNA sequences within this sample yield the same CDR3. The chain has TRBV2 and TRBJ1-2; a possible D gene is TRBD1 (6 bases). Looked up from germline, CDR1 is SNHLY and CDR2 is FYNNEI. CDR3 length: 14 residues. Trimming left V 3 bases short and J 0 bases short, with 8 bases between. CDR3 sequence (DNA): TGTGCCAGCAGTGAGAGGGGGTCTAACTATGGCTACACCTTC. This codes for CASSERGSNYGYTF.

The table lists this clone with a count of one. The chain combines TRBV6-5 with TRBJ1-1; a possible D gene is TRBD1 (5 bases). The CDR3 contains 13 residues. Trimming shortened V by 4 bases and J by 2 bases, and 8 bases separated the two germline ends. CDR1 and CDR2 from the germline V gene are MNHEY and SVGAGI. The CDR3 region has the DNA TGTGCCAGCAGTTCACAGGTTAACACTGAAGCTTTCTTT. Protein product: CASSSQVNTEAFF.

The chain recombines TRBV5-1 with TRBJ2-7; 7 bases are shared with TRBD2. The length of the CDR3 is 15 residues. V was clipped by 1 base and J by 6 bases; unmatched bases: 10. Germline assignment: CDR1 SGHRS and CDR2 YFSETQ. DNA of the CDR3: TGCGCCAGCAGCTTGAGAGCTAGCGGCCCCGGCGAGCAGTACTTC. This gives the protein CASSLRASGPGEQYF.

With respect to this clone: This sequence is one base from a far larger clone and is likely a read error. The CDR3 here is CASSLWETNYGYIF. The CDR3 nucleotides are TGCGCCAGCAGCTTGTGGGAAACTAACTATGGCTACATCTTC. The gene calls are TRBV5-1 and TRBJ1-2; no firm D call. CDR1 SGHRS and CDR2 YFSETQ come from the germline V gene. There are 14 residues in the CDR3.

The chain is built from TRBV9 and TRBJ1-5; TRBD1 agrees at 12 bases. The CDR3 is 16 residues long. Per germline, CDR1 SGDLS and CDR2 YYNGEE. V shed 3 bases and J 6 bases; nucleotides not matched to a gene: 7. This chain's CDR3 is CASSEGTGGLGQPQHF. CDR3 nucleotides: TGTGCCAGCAGCGAGGGGACAGGGGGCTTAGGTCAGCCCCAGCATTTT.

The V and J genes are TRBV7-2 and TRBJ2-3, with D possibly TRBD1 on 5 matching bases. The CDR3 totals 15 residues. In germline, CDR1 is SGHTA, CDR2 FQGNSA. The germline V and J ends were trimmed by 3 bases and 3 bases, with 13 bases remaining between them. The CDR3 bases are TGTGCCAGCAGCTTTCAGGGAAGTCAGACAGATACGCAGTATTTT. Its protein product is CASSFQGSQTDTQYF.

The rearrangement links TRBV7-9 to TRBJ2-2, with 13 bases aligning to TRBD2. CDR1 and CDR2 (germline): SEHNR, FQNEAQ (reference sequence). The CDR3 is 16 amino acids. V shed 5 bases and J 5 bases; nucleotides not matched to a gene: 5. The CDR3 loop reads CASSRRTSGSTGELFF. DNA of the CDR3: TGTGCCAGCAGCCGCCGGACTAGCGGGAGTACCGGGGAGCTGTTTTTT.

This clone was recorded once. The chain uses TRBV27 and TRBJ1-5; the D gene is possibly TRBD1 (5 bases). Looked up from germline, CDR1 is MNHEY and CDR2 is SMNVEV (reference sequence). This CDR3 contains 14 residues. Trimming took off 8 bases at V and 5 bases at J, with 16 bases between the two ends. CDR3 nucleotide sequence: TGTGCCAGCGCTGAGCAGGGAGCTGATCAGCCCCAGCATTTT. It encodes CASAEQGADQPQHF.

The rearrangement uses TRBV5-1 and TRBJ1-3; TRBD1 agrees at 11 bases. There are 16 residues in the CDR3. With 0 bases clipped from V and 2 bases from J, the junction kept 1 base outside the gene matches. Germline CDR1 SGHRS, CDR2 YFSETQ. CDR3: CASSLAGQGAGNTIYF. The DNA of the CDR3 is TGCGCCAGCAGCTTGGCGGGACAGGGGGCTGGAAACACCATATATTTT. The variable domain in full, with the rest retrieved from reference TRBV5-1 and TRBJ1-3, is KAGVTQTPRYLIKTRGQQVTLSCSPISGHRSVSWYQQTPGQGLQFLFEYFSETQRNKGNFPGRFSGRQFSNSRSEMNVSTLELGDSALYLCASSLAGQGAGNTIYFGEGSWLTVV.

The chain combines TRBV14 with TRBJ2-2, with TRBD1 identical over 8 bases. The CDR3 extends over 17 amino acids. Per germline, CDR1 SGHDN and CDR2 FVKESK. V lost 0 bases and J lost 5; bases outside the gene matches: 8. As DNA, the CDR3 is TGTGCCAGCAGCCAAGAAGGGCAGGGGGCTTTGACCGGGGAGCTGTTTTTT. This codes for CASSQEGQGALTGELFF.

Comment on this clone: The sample has other DNA sequences that encode this CDR3 too. This chain joins TRBV5-1 and TRBJ2-1, with D uncertain. The CDR3 has 15 residues. V was clipped by 2 bases and J by 4 bases, with 13 bases between them. Germline V gene sequence: CDR1 SGHRS, CDR2 YFSETQ. DNA of the CDR3: TGCGCCAGCAGCTTAGATTCGTCCGGATACAATGAGCAGTTCTTC. Protein sequence: CASSLDSSGYNEQFF.

This sequence joins TRBV7-6 and TRBJ2-7; 7 bases line up with TRBD1. CDR1 and CDR2 from the germline V gene are SGHVS and FNYEAQ. This CDR3 has 15 residues. The V gene end was trimmed by 1 base and the J gene end by 5 bases; junction bases not matched to a gene: 8. The CDR3 DNA reads TGTGCCAGCAGCTTAGGTCCAGGGGGTTATGACGAGCAGTACTTC. It specifies CASSLGPGGYDEQYF.

As regards this clone: This specimen includes other DNA sequences encoding the same CDR3. The chain combines TRBV29-1 with TRBJ2-7, with a tentative D call TRBD1 (5 bases). Germline V gene sequence: CDR1 SQVTM, CDR2 ANQGSEA. The CDR3 contains 12 residues. V dropped 4 bases and J dropped 2 bases, with 9 bases sitting between them. The CDR3 DNA reads as TGCAGCGTTGTGGGGCTGGCCTACGAGCAGTACTTC. This sequence encodes CSVVGLAYEQYF.

As for this clone: This sample includes further DNA sequences coding for the same CDR3. The chain joins TRBV30 to TRBJ2-7; perhaps TRBD2 as D (6 bases). With 0 bases removed from V and 4 bases from J, the gap between germline ends came to 10 bases. Germline loops: CDR1 GTSNPN, CDR2 SVGIG (reference sequence). This CDR3 spans 13 amino acids. The CDR3 bases are TGTGCCTGGAGTGTACAGGAGGGTTACGAGCAGTACTTC. It specifies CAWSVQEGYEQYF. The variable domain in full, completed from reference TRBV30 and TRBJ2-7, reads SQTIHQWPATLVQPVGSPLSLECTVEGTSNPNLYWYRQAAGRGLQLLFYSVGIGQISSEVPQNLSASRPQDRQFILSSKKLLLSDSGFYLCAWSVQEGYEQYFGPGTRLTVT.

In its sample, this clone was seen once. V gene TRBV6-5 combines with J gene TRBJ1-2; D is ambiguous. Trimming took off 2 bases at V and 4 bases at J, with 14 bases between the two ends. This CDR3 contains 15 residues. Per the germline V gene, CDR1 is MNHEY and CDR2 is SVGAGI. CDR3: CASSYKGERTYGYTF. CDR3 bases: TGTGCCAGCAGTTACAAGGGAGAACGGACCTATGGCTACACCTTC.

The chain is built from TRBV19 and TRBJ1-5, with D possibly being TRBD1 (6 bases). Germline values: CDR1 LNHDA, CDR2 SQIVND (reference sequence). V gave up 8 bases and J gave up 5 bases, with 13 bases separating them. The CDR3 extends over 13 amino acids. DNA of the CDR3: TGTGCCAGTGGCAGGGGTGTCGATCAGCCCCAGCATTTT. This encodes CASGRGVDQPQHF.

The table lists this clone with a count of one. The chain uses TRBV28 and TRBJ1-1; no clear D gene. Germline CDR1 and CDR2: MDHEN and SYDVKM. This CDR3 region has 14 residues. Trimming cost V 5 bases and J 3 bases, with 13 bases left between them. DNA of the CDR3: TGTGCCAGCAGTCTAGCCAGCGAGCACACTGAAGCTTTCTTT. Encoded protein: CASSLASEHTEAFF.

This chain uses TRBV5-4 with TRBJ1-1; D might be TRBD1 (6 bases). With 1 base removed from V and 6 bases from J, the gap between germline ends came to 19 bases. The CDR3 contains 16 residues. From germline, CDR1 is SGHNT and CDR2 YYREEE (reference sequence). CDR3 protein: CASSLSGRQGRAEAFF. The CDR3, as DNA: TGTGCCAGCAGCTTGAGCGGGCGGCAGGGGAGGGCTGAAGCTTTCTTT.